The sequence of this TCR beta chain was determined in a study of blood T cell repertoires in COVID-19. Study in general: Acute and convalescent COVID-19 samples came from the United States, Italy and Spain.

Germline V gives CDR1 SEHNR, CDR2 FQNEAQ (reference sequence). The CDR3 is made up of 13 amino acids. V was clipped by 6 bases and J by 7 bases; unmatched bases: 4. As originally analysed: Amplification with reference gene primers provided the estimates of nucleated cell counts. Clones were read by immunoSEQ multiplex PCR, and TCRdb kept only the in-frame ones, dropping some. Clone size and V and J calls were adopted from that table, with D and trimming inferred from the DNA. The data show over 250,000 clones, about 89% seen once. Each recovered donor of Cohort 3 presented with two negative PCRs, clearance, or symptom resolution.

The TCR originated in a man aged 35-49 years who had recovered from COVID-19. The sequencing sample was made of PBMCs or T cells enriched from blood (not recorded which). V is TRBV7-9 and J is TRBJ1-4; TRBD1 matches 8 bases. As DNA, the CDR3 is TGTGCCAGCAGTGGGGACAGGTCTGAAAAACTGTTTTTT. Its translation: CASSGDRSEKLFF.